The clone carrying this TCR beta chain was observed a single time. Its cognate antigen is unknown. The data derive from a study of shared clonotypes between healthy human individuals. General observations from the study: Among the subsets, naive ones generally showed larger estimated richness than memory ones.

Generated by immunoSEQ multiplex PCR, the TCRdb table keeps only in-frame clones and is missing some. The sample has 2 million to 3 million clones, approximately 93% seen once. This receptor was taken from a man aged 18 to 29 in good health. Some clones in this sample may be carry-over from other donors' samples. Sequenced sample: naive CD4+ T cells from PBMCs. As for subset: CD45RA+ positively selected.

The CDR3: CASSPGGQLYYGYTF. CDR3 sequence (DNA): TGTGCCAGCAGCCCCGGGGGGCAGTTATACTATGGCTACACCTTC. This sequence joins TRBV6-5 and TRBJ1-2; TRBD1 might be the D (6 bases). The germline V gene has CDR1 MNHEY and CDR2 SVGAGI. This CDR3 has 15 residues. The ends were cut back, 6 bases at V and 3 bases at J, with 17 bases in the middle.